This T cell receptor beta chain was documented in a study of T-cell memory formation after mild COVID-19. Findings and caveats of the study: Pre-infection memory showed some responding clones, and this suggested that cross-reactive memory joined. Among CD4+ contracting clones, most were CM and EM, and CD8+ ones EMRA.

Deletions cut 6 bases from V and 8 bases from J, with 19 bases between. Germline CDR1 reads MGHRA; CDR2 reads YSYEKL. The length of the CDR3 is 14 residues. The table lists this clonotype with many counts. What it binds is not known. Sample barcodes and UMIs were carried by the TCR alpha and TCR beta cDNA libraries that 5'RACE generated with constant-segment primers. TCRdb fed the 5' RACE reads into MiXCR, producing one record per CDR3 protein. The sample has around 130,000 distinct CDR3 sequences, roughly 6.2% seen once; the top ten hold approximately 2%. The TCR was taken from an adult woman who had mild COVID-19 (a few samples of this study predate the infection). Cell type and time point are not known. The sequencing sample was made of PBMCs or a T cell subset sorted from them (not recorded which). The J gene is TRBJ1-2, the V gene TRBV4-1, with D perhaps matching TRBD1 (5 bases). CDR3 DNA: TGCGCCAGCAGACCGGACAACTCGTTAGGGGGCTACACCTTC. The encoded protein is CASRPDNSLGGYTF.